The 21 T cell receptor beta chains presented below share a single source sample, sequenced in a study of T cells in Graves' hyperthyroidism and ophthalmopathy. RNA transcripts provided the source from which TCR beta CDR3 regions were amplified. Researchers ran a first-round RT-PCR on the TCR CDR3 using the HTBI primer set. From the multiplex PCR reads, TCRdb called clonotypes with MiXCR, one entry per CDR3 protein. The table shows about 620,000 distinct CDR3 sequences, with around 15% occurring only once. Sequencing was performed on blood. The receptors shown here come from a woman in her 30s with Graves' hyperthyroidism.

This CDR3 is CASSLSVLGPGSPLHF. CDR3 in DNA: TGTGCCAGCAGTTTATCGGTTCTCGGACCAGGGTCACCCCTCCACTTT. This chain uses TRBV27 with TRBJ1-6; D is possibly TRBD1 (5 bases). V was trimmed by 0 bases and J by 10 bases, leaving 16 bases between them. The CDR3 contains 16 residues. The germline gives CDR1 MNHEY, CDR2 SMNVEV (reference sequence).

The chain links TRBV4-3 to TRBJ1-5; a possible D gene is TRBD1 (5 bases). The V gene lost 4 bases and the J gene lost 7 bases, with 17 bases spanning the gap. Germline values: CDR1 LGHNA, CDR2 YSLEER. This CDR3 comprises 15 residues. This CDR3 reads CASSLGTGPRQPQHF. In nucleotides, the CDR3 is TGCGCCAGCAGCCTAGGGACCGGGCCGAGACAGCCCCAGCATTTT.

This clonotype was counted between two and nine times. The V call is TRBV27, the J call TRBJ1-2; the match to TRBD1 covers 7 bases. J was trimmed by 2 bases and V by 5 bases; bases with no gene match: 17. This CDR3 is built from 18 residues. The germline CDR1 and CDR2 sequences are MNHEY and SMNVEV (reference sequence). The CDR3 DNA sequence: TGTGCCAGCAGTCCCCGGGGAGGGGGCGGCCTTTTGAACTATGGCTACACCTTC. This translates into CASSPRGGGGLLNYGYTF.

This clonotype appeared a few times. The rearrangement joins TRBV18 to TRBJ2-1; D possibly matches TRBD1 or TRBD2 (5 bases each). Germline CDR1 is KGHSH and CDR2 is LQKENI. Deletions cut 2 bases from V and 8 bases from J, with 16 bases between. The CDR3 sequence is 15 residues long. CDR3 loop: CASSPSRSRGDEQFF. In nucleotides, the CDR3 is TGTGCCAGCTCACCATCTCGCTCGAGGGGCGATGAGCAGTTCTTC.

The chain is built from TRBV12-5 and TRBJ2-7, with 12 bases fitting TRBD2. CDR3 length: 14 amino acids. The V gene end was trimmed by 6 bases and the J gene end by 6 bases; junction bases not matched to a gene: 6. CDR1 and CDR2 (germline): LGHNT, FRNRAP. For the CDR3, the DNA is TGTGCTAGTGGCTCGACTAGCGGGAGTGGCGAGCAGTACTTC. Its protein product is CASGSTSGSGEQYF.

This clonotype was detected ten times or more. The CDR3 loop reads CASSPRQGDVDEQYF. The CDR3 region has the DNA TGTGCCAGCTCACCTCGACAGGGGGACGTCGACGAGCAGTACTTC. This chain connects TRBV18 to TRBJ2-7; 9 bases agree with TRBD1. CDR1 and CDR2 (germline): KGHSH, LQKENI. This CDR3 is 15 amino acids long. Trimming removed 3 bases from V and 5 bases from J; junction bases left unmatched: 8.

Points on this clonotype: A read error may explain this, as a much larger clone is one base away. The rearrangement uses TRBV7-6 and TRBJ2-7, with D unclear. Germline CDR1 is SGHVS and CDR2 is FNYEAQ. CDR3 length equals 14 residues. DNA of the CDR3: TGTGCCAGCGGCTTAATCGGCGGTCCCTACGAGCAGTACTTC. This encodes CASGLIGGPYEQYF. The full variable domain, in which reference TRBV7-6 and TRBJ2-7 provide the parts outside the CDR3, is GAGVSQSPRYKVTKRGQDVALRCDPISGHVSLYWYRQALGQGPEFLTYFNYEAQQDKSGLPNDRFSAERPEGSISTLTIQRTEQRDSAMYRCASGLIGGPYEQYFGPGTRLTVT.

Remarks on this clonotype: A read error may explain this, as a much larger clone is one base away. The V gene is TRBV6-2 or TRBV6-3, the J gene TRBJ2-3; perhaps TRBD2 as D (6 bases). Per the germline V gene, CDR1 is MNHEY and CDR2 is SVGEGT. The CDR3 is made up of 16 amino acids. This CDR3 reads CVSSYGDSSRADTQYF. The CDR3 DNA reads as TGTGTCAGCAGTTACGGGGACTCGTCTAGGGCAGATACGCAGTATTTT.

The chain uses TRBV5-1 and TRBJ1-4; no firm D call. CDR3 length: 14 residues. Trimming pared 4 bases from V and 0 bases from J, leaving 7 bases between. CDR1 and CDR2 from the germline V gene are SGHRS and YFSETQ. CDR3 DNA sequence: TGCGCCAGCAGCAGCCGTGCAACTAATGAAAAACTGTTTTTT. Its translation is CASSSRATNEKLFF.

At least ten counts were recorded for this clonotype. The chain carries TRBV12-5 and TRBJ1-1; D gene uncertain. With 0 bases removed from V and 2 bases from J, the gap between germline ends came to 10 bases. This CDR3 is built from 15 residues. From germline, CDR1 is LGHNT and CDR2 FRNRAP. The CDR3 here is CASGLVLTSNTEAFF. The CDR3, as DNA: TGTGCTAGTGGTTTGGTTTTAACGAGCAACACTGAAGCTTTCTTT.

This clonotype showed up many times. The chain carries TRBV20-1 and TRBJ2-3; 9 nucleotides line up with TRBD2. V lost 7 bases, J lost 4 bases, and 6 bases stayed unmatched. CDR1 is DFQATT, CDR2 SNEGSKA, per germline (reference sequence). The CDR3 length is 13 residues. In DNA form, the CDR3 reads TGCAGTGTAATAGCGGGAGTGCCAGATACGCAGTATTTT. Translation: CSVIAGVPDTQYF.

This clonotype was picked up many times. This rearrangement joins TRBV20-1 to TRBJ2-7; the D gene is possibly TRBD2 (5 bases). CDR3 length equals 13 residues. Trimming took off 4 bases at V and 2 bases at J, with 12 bases between the two ends. Germline CDR1 is DFQATT and CDR2 is SNEGSKA (reference sequence). The CDR3 loop is CSANEGVTYEQYF. The CDR3 nucleotides are TGCAGTGCTAATGAGGGAGTCACCTACGAGCAGTACTTC.

This clonotype was seen at least ten times. The rearrangement links TRBV27 to TRBJ2-1; D not certain. Germline CDR1 and CDR2: MNHEY and SMNVEV (reference sequence). The V end was cut by 3 bases, the J end by 5 bases, with 5 bases between. The CDR3 covers 12 residues. CDR3 sequence reads: CASSFHNNEQFF. The CDR3 region has the DNA TGTGCCAGCAGTTTCCATAACAATGAGCAGTTCTTC.

Ten or more counts support this clonotype. The V gene is TRBV7-2, the J gene TRBJ2-7; the D is unclear. The germline V gene encodes CDR1 SGHTA and CDR2 FQGNSA. The CDR3 has 13 residues. Between the trimmed V and J ends, which lost 5 bases and 3 bases, there was a span of 11 bases. The CDR3 DNA reads TGTGCCAGCAGCCCAGGAGTCAACTACGAGCAGTACTTC. Translation gives CASSPGVNYEQYF.

This clonotype has at least ten counts. The chain couples TRBV2 to TRBJ2-7; 11 bases match TRBD1. Germline CDR1 is SNHLY and CDR2 is FYNNEI. V lost 3 bases, J lost 3 bases, and 4 bases stayed unmatched. The CDR3 extends over 15 amino acids. The CDR3 coding sequence is TGTGCCAGCAGTGAGGGGGGGACAGGGGGCTACGAGCAGTACTTC. It codes for CASSEGGTGGYEQYF.

This clonotype occurred many times. The chain uses TRBV28 and TRBJ2-7; D may be TRBD1 or TRBD2 (5 bases each). Germline V gives CDR1 MDHEN, CDR2 SYDVKM. The CDR3 extends over 14 amino acids. The germline V and J ends were trimmed by 0 bases and 6 bases, with 12 bases remaining between them. The CDR3 region is CASSLWTEAGEQYF. CDR3 coding DNA: TGTGCCAGCAGTTTATGGACAGAGGCGGGCGAGCAGTACTTC.

The chain employs TRBV30 and TRBJ2-6; D remains unclear. The germline CDR1 and CDR2 sequences are GTSNPN and SVGIG (reference sequence). There are 17 residues in the CDR3. Trimming stripped 4 bases from V and 0 bases from J, with 16 bases between. Here the CDR3 DNA reads TGTGCCTGGACCAGAACACTGGCTCACTCTGGGGCCAACGTCCTGACTTTC. This codes for CAWTRTLAHSGANVLTF.

The rearrangement uses TRBV11-2 and TRBJ2-1; 7 nucleotides match TRBD2. The CDR3 spans 14 residues. The V gene's germline CDR1 is SGHAT and CDR2 FQNNGV. Trimming at V came to 1 base and at J to 10 bases, leaving 7 bases not matched to a gene. The CDR3 sequence is CASSLASGSYEQFF. Here the CDR3 DNA reads TGTGCCAGCAGCTTAGCTAGCGGATCCTACGAGCAGTTCTTC.

The rearrangement links TRBV6-5 to TRBJ1-3; 8 bases map to TRBD1. Germline V gene sequence: CDR1 MNHEY, CDR2 SVGAGI. CDR3 size: 14 residues. Trimming took 7 bases from V and 2 from J; bases not matched to a gene: 4. CDR3: CASINRGTGNTIYF. CDR3 bases: TGTGCCAGCATTAACAGGGGGACTGGAAACACCATATATTTT.

This clonotype was detected many times. The chain links TRBV7-9 to TRBJ2-1; D is ambiguous. V was shortened by 1 base and J by 11 bases, with 12 bases between the two germline ends. CDR3 length equals 13 residues. Germline values: CDR1 SEHNR, CDR2 FQNEAQ (reference sequence). In DNA, the CDR3 is TGTGCCAGCAGCTTAGAGGGTTCCACCCAGCAGTTCTTC. As protein: CASSLEGSTQQFF.

The CDR3 spells CASSRGTAVDTQYF. The CDR3 DNA reads as TGTGCCAGCAGCCGAGGGACAGCGGTAGATACGCAGTATTTT. The chain uses TRBV3-1 and TRBJ2-3, with 7 bases aligning to TRBD1. From germline, CDR1 is LGHDT and CDR2 YNNKEL (reference sequence). With 4 bases clipped from V and 5 bases from J, the junction kept 6 bases outside the gene matches. This CDR3 has 14 amino acids.